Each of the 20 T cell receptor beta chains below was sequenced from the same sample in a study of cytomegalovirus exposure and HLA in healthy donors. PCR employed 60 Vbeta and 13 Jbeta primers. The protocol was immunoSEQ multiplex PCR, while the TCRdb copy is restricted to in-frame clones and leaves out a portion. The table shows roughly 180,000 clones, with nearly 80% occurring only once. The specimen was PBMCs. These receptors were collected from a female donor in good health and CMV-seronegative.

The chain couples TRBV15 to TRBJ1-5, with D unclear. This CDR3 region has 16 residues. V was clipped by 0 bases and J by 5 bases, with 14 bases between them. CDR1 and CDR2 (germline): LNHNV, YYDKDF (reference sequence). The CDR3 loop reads CATSRDLGGFHQPQHF. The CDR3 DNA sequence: TGTGCCACCAGCAGAGATCTTGGAGGCTTCCATCAGCCCCAGCATTTT. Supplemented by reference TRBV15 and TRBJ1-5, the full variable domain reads DAMVIQNPRYQVTQFGKPVTLSCSQTLNHNVMYWYQQKSSQAPKLLFHYYDKDFNNEADTPDNFQSRRPNTSFCFLDIRSPGLGDTAMYLCATSRDLGGFHQPQHFGDGTRLSIL.

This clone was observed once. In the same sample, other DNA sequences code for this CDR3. The CDR3 nucleotides read TGTGCCAGCAGCCAAGGGGGGGACTATGGCTACACCTTC. Its translation is CASSQGGDYGYTF. This chain links TRBV7-9 with TRBJ1-2; possible D gene TRBD1, 6 bases. Trimming took 5 bases from V and 3 from J, leaving 10 bases between them. The CDR3 is 13 residues long. Germline values: CDR1 SEHNR, CDR2 FQNEAQ (reference sequence).

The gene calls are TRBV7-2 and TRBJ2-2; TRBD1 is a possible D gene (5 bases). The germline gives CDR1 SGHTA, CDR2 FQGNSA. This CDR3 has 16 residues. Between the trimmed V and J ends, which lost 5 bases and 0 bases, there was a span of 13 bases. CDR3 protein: CASSPRQYTNTGELFF. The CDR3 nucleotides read TGTGCCAGCAGCCCCCGACAGTATACGAACACCGGGGAGCTGTTTTTT. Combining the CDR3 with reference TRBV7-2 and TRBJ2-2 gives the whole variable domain GAGVSQSPSNKVTEKGKDVELRCDPISGHTALYWYRQSLGQGLEFLIYFQGNSAPDKSGLPSDRFSAERTGGSVSTLTIQRTQQEDSAVYLCASSPRQYTNTGELFFGEGSRLTVL.

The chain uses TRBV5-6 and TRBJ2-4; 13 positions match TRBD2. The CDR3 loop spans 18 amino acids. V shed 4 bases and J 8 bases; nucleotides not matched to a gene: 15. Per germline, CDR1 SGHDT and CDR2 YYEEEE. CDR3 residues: CASSPTRTSGRFGDIQYF. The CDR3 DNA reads TGTGCCAGCAGCCCTACCCGGACTAGCGGGAGATTTGGGGACATTCAGTACTTC.

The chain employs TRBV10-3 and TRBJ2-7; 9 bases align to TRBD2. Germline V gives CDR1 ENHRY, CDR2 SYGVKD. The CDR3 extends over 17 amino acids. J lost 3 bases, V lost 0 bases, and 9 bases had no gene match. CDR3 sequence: CAISESLVLSGGYEQYF. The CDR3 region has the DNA TGTGCCATCAGTGAGTCGCTCGTACTTAGCGGGGGCTACGAGCAGTACTTC.

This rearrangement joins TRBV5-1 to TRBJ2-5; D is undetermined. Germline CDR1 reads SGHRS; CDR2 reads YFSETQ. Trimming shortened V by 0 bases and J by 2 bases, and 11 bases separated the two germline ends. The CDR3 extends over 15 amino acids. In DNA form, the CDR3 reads TGCGCCAGCAGCTTGGCGGCCCGACAACAAGAGACCCAGTACTTC. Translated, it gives CASSLAARQQETQYF. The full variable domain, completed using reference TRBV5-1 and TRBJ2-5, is KAGVTQTPRYLIKTRGQQVTLSCSPISGHRSVSWYQQTPGQGLQFLFEYFSETQRNKGNFPGRFSGRQFSNSRSEMNVSTLELGDSALYLCASSLAARQQETQYFGPGTRLLVL.

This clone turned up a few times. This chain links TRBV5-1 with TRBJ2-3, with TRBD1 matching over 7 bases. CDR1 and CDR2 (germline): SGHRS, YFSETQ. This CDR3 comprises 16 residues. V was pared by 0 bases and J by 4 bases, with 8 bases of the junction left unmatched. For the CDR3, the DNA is TGCGCCAGCAGCTTGGCCGGAGCAGGGGGAGCAGATACGCAGTATTTT. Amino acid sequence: CASSLAGAGGADTQYF.

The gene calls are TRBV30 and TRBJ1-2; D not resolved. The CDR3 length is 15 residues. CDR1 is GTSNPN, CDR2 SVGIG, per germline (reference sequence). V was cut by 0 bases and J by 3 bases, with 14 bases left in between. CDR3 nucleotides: TGTGCCTGGAGTGTAGCAGGTGTTTTCCACTATGGCTACACCTTC. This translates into CAWSVAGVFHYGYTF.

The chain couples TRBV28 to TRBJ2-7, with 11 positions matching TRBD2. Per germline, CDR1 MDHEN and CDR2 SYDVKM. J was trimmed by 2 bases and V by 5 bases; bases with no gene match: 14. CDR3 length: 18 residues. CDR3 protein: CASSPLVAGGPSTYEQYF. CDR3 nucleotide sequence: TGTGCCAGCAGTCCCCTGGTAGCGGGAGGGCCAAGCACCTACGAGCAGTACTTC.

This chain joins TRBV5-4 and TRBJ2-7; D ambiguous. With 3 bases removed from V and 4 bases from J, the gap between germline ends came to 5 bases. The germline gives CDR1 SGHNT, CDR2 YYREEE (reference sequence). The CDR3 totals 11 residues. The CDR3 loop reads CASSSGYEQYF. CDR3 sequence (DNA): TGTGCCAGCAGCTCCGGGTACGAGCAGTACTTC.

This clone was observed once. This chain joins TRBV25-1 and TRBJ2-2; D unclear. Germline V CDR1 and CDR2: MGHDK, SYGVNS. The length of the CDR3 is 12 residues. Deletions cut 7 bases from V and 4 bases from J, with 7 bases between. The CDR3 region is CASKQSTGELFF. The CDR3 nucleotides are TGTGCCAGCAAACAAAGCACCGGGGAGCTGTTTTTT. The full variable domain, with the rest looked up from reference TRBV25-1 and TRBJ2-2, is EADIYQTPRYLVIGTGKKITLECSQTMGHDKMYWYQQDPGMELHLIHYSYGVNSTEKGDLSSESTVSRIRTEHFPLTLESARPSHTSQYLCASKQSTGELFFGEGSRLTVL.

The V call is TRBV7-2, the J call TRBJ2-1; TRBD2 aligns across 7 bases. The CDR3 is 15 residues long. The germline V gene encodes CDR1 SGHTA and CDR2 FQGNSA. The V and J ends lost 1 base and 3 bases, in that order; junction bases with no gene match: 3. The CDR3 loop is CASSLVGGVYNEQFF. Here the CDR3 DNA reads TGTGCCAGCAGCTTAGTGGGAGGGGTCTACAATGAGCAGTTCTTC.

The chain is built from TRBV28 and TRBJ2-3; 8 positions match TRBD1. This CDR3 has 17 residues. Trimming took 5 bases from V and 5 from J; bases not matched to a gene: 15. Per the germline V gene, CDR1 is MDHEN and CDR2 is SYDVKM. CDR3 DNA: TGTGCCAGCAGTAAATGGACAGGGTGGGACCCTGGAGATACGCAGTATTTT. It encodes CASSKWTGWDPGDTQYF. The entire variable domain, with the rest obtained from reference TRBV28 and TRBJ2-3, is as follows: DVKVTQSSRYLVKRTGEKVFLECVQDMDHENMFWYRQDPGLGLRLIYFSYDVKMKEKGDIPEGYSVSREKKERFSLILESASTNQTSMYLCASSKWTGWDPGDTQYFGPGTRLTVL.

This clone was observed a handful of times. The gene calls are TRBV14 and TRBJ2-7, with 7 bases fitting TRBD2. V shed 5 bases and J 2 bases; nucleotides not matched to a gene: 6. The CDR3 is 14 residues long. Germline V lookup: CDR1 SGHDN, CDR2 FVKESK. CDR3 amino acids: CASSYGLGAYEQYF. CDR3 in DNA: TGTGCCAGCAGCTACGGACTAGGGGCCTACGAGCAGTACTTC.

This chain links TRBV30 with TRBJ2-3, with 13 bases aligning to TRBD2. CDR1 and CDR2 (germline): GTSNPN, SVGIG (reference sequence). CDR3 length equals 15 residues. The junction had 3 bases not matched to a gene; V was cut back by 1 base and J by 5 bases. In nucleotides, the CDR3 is TGTGCCTGGAGTGGGACTAGCGGGAGTCAAGATACGCAGTATTTT. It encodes CAWSGTSGSQDTQYF.

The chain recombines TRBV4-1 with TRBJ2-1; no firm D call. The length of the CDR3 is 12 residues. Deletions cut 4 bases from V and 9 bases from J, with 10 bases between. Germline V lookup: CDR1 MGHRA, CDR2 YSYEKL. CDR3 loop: CASSLPAGEQFF. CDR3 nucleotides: TGCGCCAGCAGCCTCCCGGCAGGTGAGCAGTTCTTC.

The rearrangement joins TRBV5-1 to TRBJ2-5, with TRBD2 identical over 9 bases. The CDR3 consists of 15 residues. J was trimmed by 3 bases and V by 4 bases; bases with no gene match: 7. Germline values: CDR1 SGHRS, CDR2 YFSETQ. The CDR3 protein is CASSPGPSGKETQYF. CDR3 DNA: TGCGCCAGCAGCCCGGGCCCTAGCGGGAAAGAGACCCAGTACTTC. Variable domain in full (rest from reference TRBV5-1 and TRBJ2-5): KAGVTQTPRYLIKTRGQQVTLSCSPISGHRSVSWYQQTPGQGLQFLFEYFSETQRNKGNFPGRFSGRQFSNSRSEMNVSTLELGDSALYLCASSPGPSGKETQYFGPGTRLLVL.

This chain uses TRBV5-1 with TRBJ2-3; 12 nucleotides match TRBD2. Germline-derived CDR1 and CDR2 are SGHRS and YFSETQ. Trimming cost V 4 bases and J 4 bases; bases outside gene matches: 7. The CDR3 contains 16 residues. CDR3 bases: TGCGCCAGCAGCCCTCTGACTAGCGGGAGTTCAGATACGCAGTATTTT. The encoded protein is CASSPLTSGSSDTQYF.

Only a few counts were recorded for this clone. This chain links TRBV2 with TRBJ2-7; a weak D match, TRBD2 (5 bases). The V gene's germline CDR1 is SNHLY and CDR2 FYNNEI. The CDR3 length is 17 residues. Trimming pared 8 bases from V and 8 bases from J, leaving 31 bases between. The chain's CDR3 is CASSPLRTRQTPTKQYF. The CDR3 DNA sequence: TGTGCCAGCTCCCCCCTGAGGACTCGCCAGACACCCACGAAGCAGTACTTC.

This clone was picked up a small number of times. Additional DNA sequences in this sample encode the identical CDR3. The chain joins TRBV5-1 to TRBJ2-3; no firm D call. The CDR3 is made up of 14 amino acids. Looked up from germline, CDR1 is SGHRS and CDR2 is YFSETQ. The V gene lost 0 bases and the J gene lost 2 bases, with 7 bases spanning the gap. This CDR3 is CASSLAAVTDTQYF. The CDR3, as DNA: TGCGCCAGCAGCTTGGCCGCAGTCACAGATACGCAGTATTTT.